The 9 T cell receptor beta chains presented below share a single source sample, sequenced in a study of T-cell reconstitution after alpha-beta-depleted transplantation in children. Construction of the TCRbeta library involved unique molecular identifiers. TCRdb called the PCR reads again in MiXCR, with one record for every CDR3 protein. The table lists approximately 350,000 distinct CDR3 sequences, 13% of them singletons. The sequencing here drew on PBMCs, taken from the stem cell graft. The receptor source for this set is a human donor who donated a stem cell graft to a child with Fanconi anemia.

In its sample, this clonotype was seen many times. The chain recombines TRBV7-2 with TRBJ2-1, with D uncertain. Germline V gives CDR1 SGHTA, CDR2 FQGNSA. This CDR3 is 16 amino acids long. V was trimmed by 1 base and J by 2 bases, leaving 12 bases between them. DNA for the CDR3: TGTGCCAGCAGCTTAGGCCCCTCCAAGGCCTACAATGAGCAGTTCTTC. Amino acids: CASSLGPSKAYNEQFF. The whole variable domain, remainder taken from reference TRBV7-2 and TRBJ2-1, is GAGVSQSPSNKVTEKGKDVELRCDPISGHTALYWYRQSLGQGLEFLIYFQGNSAPDKSGLPSDRFSAERTGGSVSTLTIQRTQQEDSAVYLCASSLGPSKAYNEQFFGPGTRLTVL.

This clonotype was counted a few times. V and J are TRBV5-1 and TRBJ1-2; 9 nucleotides line up with TRBD1. The CDR3 is 19 amino acids. The J segment lost 2 bases and the V segment lost 1 base, leaving 15 bases of the junction unmatched. The V gene's germline CDR1 is SGHRS and CDR2 YFSETQ. CDR3 nucleotide sequence: TGCGCCAGCAGCTTGAGGATTCCGGGACAGGGAATTGGGAACTATGGCTACACCTTC. It translates to CASSLRIPGQGIGNYGYTF.

The J gene is TRBJ2-4, the V gene TRBV20-1, with D possibly being TRBD1 or TRBD2 (7 bases each). Trimming took 5 bases from V and 1 from J, leaving 9 bases between them. Germline CDR1 is DFQATT and CDR2 is SNEGSKA (reference sequence). This CDR3 has 13 amino acids. The CDR3 loop reads CSAQGGAKNIQYF. The DNA for the CDR3 is TGCAGTGCTCAGGGGGGGGCCAAAAACATTCAGTACTTC.

V and J are TRBV29-1 and TRBJ1-4, with a weak D call TRBD1 (5 bases). This CDR3 comprises 16 residues. Trimming took off 1 base at V and 0 bases at J, with 12 bases between the two ends. Germline-derived CDR1 and CDR2 are SQVTM and ANQGSEA. The CDR3 is CSVEGGKGPTNEKLFF. In DNA form, the CDR3 reads TGCAGCGTTGAAGGAGGGAAGGGGCCAACTAATGAAAAACTGTTTTTT. Supplemented by reference TRBV29-1 and TRBJ1-4, the full variable domain reads SAVISQKPSRDICQRGTSLTIQCQVDSQVTMMFWYRQQPGQSLTLIATANQGSEATYESGFVIDKFPISRPNLTFSTLTVSNMSPEDSSIYLCSVEGGKGPTNEKLFFGSGTQLSVL.

The chain is built from TRBV12-3 or TRBV12-4 and TRBJ2-7, with TRBD1 identical over 9 bases. The CDR3 contains 14 residues. Germline trimming cut 5 bases from V and 6 bases from J; bases unmatched to any gene: 8. The CDR3 region has the DNA TGTGCCAGCAGTCCGGGACAGGGAAAGAGCGAGCAGTACTTC. Protein product: CASSPGQGKSEQYF.

This clonotype was seen ten or more times. The chain joins TRBV10-1 to TRBJ2-3; D is undetermined. The germline CDR1 and CDR2 sequences are WNHNN and SYGVQD (reference sequence). The CDR3 has 14 amino acids. V lost 3 bases, J lost 1 base, and 8 bases lay in between. CDR3 sequence: CASSDQVRTDTQYF. DNA of the CDR3: TGCGCCAGCAGTGATCAAGTACGCACAGATACGCAGTATTTT.

This clonotype was seen at least ten times. J is TRBJ2-3 and V is TRBV6-5; D gene uncertain. CDR1 and CDR2 from the germline V gene are MNHEY and SVGAGI. This CDR3 region has 14 residues. Trimming took 0 bases from V and 1 from J, leaving 5 bases between them. The CDR3: CASSYSYGTDTQYF. The DNA for the CDR3 is TGTGCCAGCAGTTACTCGTACGGCACAGATACGCAGTATTTT.

This clonotype occurred many times. The chain joins TRBV6-1 to TRBJ1-2; possible D gene TRBD1, 5 bases. Germline assignment: CDR1 MNHNS and CDR2 SASEGT. V dropped 6 bases and J dropped 6 bases, with 14 bases sitting between them. The CDR3 sequence is 13 residues long. The CDR3 sequence: CASRPTALNGYTF. The CDR3 nucleotides read TGTGCCAGCAGACCGACAGCGCTTAATGGCTACACCTTC.

The V gene is TRBV18, the J gene TRBJ2-3; either TRBD1 or TRBD2 may supply D (5 bases each). Trimming shortened V by 3 bases and J by 0 bases, and 16 bases separated the two germline ends. The germline CDR1 and CDR2 sequences are KGHSH and LQKENI. There are 17 residues in the CDR3. The CDR3 here is CASSPASGDLSTDTQYF. As DNA, the CDR3 is TGTGCCAGCTCACCTGCCTCCGGGGACCTAAGCACAGATACGCAGTATTTT.